This TCR beta chain was found in a study of vaccination and CD4 T cells after COVID-19. Background on the study: In the convalescent cohort, there were six males and four females, two of them Hispanic.

CDR3 length: 15 amino acids. J gave up 9 bases and V 5 bases, and 11 bases lay outside the gene matches. About this clonotype: Its specificity is unknown.

Sequencing of the DNA from cultured CD4+ T cells was carried out with the Oncomine TCR Beta short-read assay. TCRdb re-called the PCR reads with MiXCR, one entry per CDR3 protein. The sample includes approximately 7,000 distinct CDR3 sequences, more than 45% of them seen just once. Treatment reported: roughly 11-day PBMC culture with coronavirus spike peptide pools or control peptides (ViraFEST assay). It was before the COVID-19 pandemic (2011-2018) that the unexposed donor's CD4+ T cells were collected. Expanded clonotypes were found by TCR sequencing after peptide-pool stimulation (ViraFEST). This TCR was recovered from a human donor in good health. The V call is TRBV12-3 or TRBV12-4, the J call TRBJ1-5; 9 nucleotides match TRBD1. Sequencing was carried out using CD4+ T cells from blood, cultured in vitro. The CDR3 spells CASSDRDREDRPQHF. DNA of the CDR3: TGTGCCAGCAGTGACCGGGACAGGGAGGACCGGCCCCAGCATTTT.